This TCR beta chain was sequenced in a study of blood T cell repertoires in COVID-19. Here immunoSEQ multiplex PCR was the method, and the copy in TCRdb shows in-frame clones only, minus some. In the table there are roughly 460,000 clones, 85% to 90% of which are singletons. V was clipped by 1 base and J by 2 bases; unmatched bases: 5. Germline-derived CDR1 and CDR2 are SGHNT and YYREEE (reference sequence). CDR3 length: 15 amino acids. In this sample, this clone turned up a few times. This chain uses TRBV5-4 with TRBJ1-1, with TRBD1 matching 7 bases. The clonotype originates from a man between 18 and 35 years old with COVID-19, enrolled during active disease. Sequenced input: peripheral blood. The CDR3, as DNA: TGTGCCAGCAGCTTGCCGGGACAGCGAAACACTGAAGCTTTCTTT. Protein: CASSLPGQRNTEAFF.